These 10 T cell receptor beta chains were all obtained from the same sample, sequenced in a study of molecular identifiers for immune sequencing clone quantification. TCRdb reprocessed the PCR reads via MiXCR and lists one record per CDR3 protein. The table shows 60,000 to 65,000 distinct CDR3 sequences, with 15% to 20% occurring only once. The sample consisted of naive CD8+ T cells from blood, with Jurkat cell RNA spiked in. Subset of the sample: FACS-sorted CD8+CD4-CCR7+CD45RA+ naive T cells. Receptor source: a human donor in good health. Some libraries in this study had Jurkat cell RNA spiked in.

This clonotype was found once. A much larger clone differs from this one at a single base, so this may be a read error. This rearrangement joins TRBV30 to TRBJ2-1, with D hard to call. The germline V gene encodes CDR1 GTSNPN and CDR2 SVGIG (reference sequence). This CDR3 spans 13 amino acids. This CDR3 is CAWSVGSYNEQSF. The CDR3 DNA reads as TGTGCCTGGAGTGTTGGCTCCTACAATGAGCAGTCCTTC.

In this sample, this clonotype turned up a few times. The CDR3: CASSLWASGTYEQYF. For the CDR3, the DNA is TGTGCCAGCAGTTTATGGGCTAGCGGTACCTACGAGCAGTACTTC. This chain uses TRBV27 with TRBJ2-7, with TRBD2 matching 7 bases. CDR3 size: 15 residues. In germline, CDR1 is MNHEY, CDR2 SMNVEV (reference sequence). V trimming: 1 base; J trimming: 2 bases; junction bases outside the gene matches: 5.

Note on this clonotype: Mismatch with germline at one junction end may stem from a read error. CDR3 region: CAGRDMVSYGYPF. In DNA form, the CDR3 reads TGTGCCGGCAGAGACATGGTTTCGTATGGCTACCCCTTC. This chain links TRBV5-6 with TRBJ1-2; D not certain. The CDR3 has 13 amino acids. CDR1 and CDR2 from the germline V gene are SGHDT and YYEEEE.

A few counts support this clonotype. The CDR3 DNA sequence: TGTGCCAGCAGCTTAGGATCTCCCGGGGAGCTGTTTTTT. It encodes CASSLGSPGELFF. The rearrangement uses TRBV7-9 and TRBJ2-2; D not resolved. Trimming cost V 1 base and J 6 bases, with 6 bases left between them. Germline lookup yields CDR1 SEHNR and CDR2 FQNEAQ (reference sequence). The CDR3 is 13 amino acids.

V gene TRBV5-1 combines with J gene TRBJ2-7, with 7 bases identical to TRBD2. The CDR3 is 15 residues long. V was pared by 0 bases and J by 0 bases, with 3 bases of the junction left unmatched. Looked up from germline, CDR1 is SGHRS and CDR2 is YFSETQ. CDR3 nucleotide sequence: TGCGCCAGCAGCTTGGGGGACTATTTCTCCTACGAGCAGTACTTC. As protein: CASSLGDYFSYEQYF.

Notes on this clonotype: This may be a read error: a much more frequent sequence differs by one nucleotide. V usage is TRBV18 and J usage is TRBJ2-3; D not certain. Germline V gene data show CDR1 as KGHSH and CDR2 as LQKENI. Trimming left V 1 base short and J 4 bases short, with 9 bases between. This CDR3 is built from 14 residues. The CDR3 region has the DNA TGTGCCAGCTCACCACGTGCCCGGCCAGATACGCAGTATTTT. Amino acid sequence: CASSPRARPDTQYF.

In this sample, this clonotype turned up many times. J is TRBJ1-5 and V is TRBV27; D perhaps matches TRBD1 (5 bases). Trimming shortened V by 6 bases and J by 6 bases, and 15 bases separated the two germline ends. The CDR3 has 14 residues. Germline CDR1 MNHEY, CDR2 SMNVEV (reference sequence). Here the CDR3 DNA reads TGTGCCAGCAGCTATACAGGTTATGGTCAGCCCCAGCATTTT. Its protein is CASSYTGYGQPQHF.

The chain employs TRBV27 and TRBJ1-6; D ambiguous. From germline, CDR1 is MNHEY and CDR2 SMNVEV (reference sequence). CDR3 length: 13 amino acids. V lost 8 bases and J lost 10, with 15 bases in between. The CDR3 region is CASAPSLRSPLHF. The CDR3 region has the DNA TGTGCCAGCGCCCCCAGCCTTCGATCACCCCTCCACTTT.

This clonotype showed up many times. The chain uses TRBV13 and TRBJ1-4, with no clear D. V lost 5 bases and J 0 bases, leaving 16 bases between the germline ends. The CDR3 spans 17 residues. Germline CDR1 and CDR2: PRHDT and FYEKMQ (reference sequence). The DNA for the CDR3 is TGTGCCAGCAGCCCCCTCTTACAGACCCCAACTAATGAAAAACTGTTTTTT. Protein product: CASSPLLQTPTNEKLFF.

To note about this clonotype: A single base separates this from a much larger clone, so it may be a read error. The chain joins TRBV7-6 to TRBJ2-7, with 7 bases fitting TRBD2. Trimming removed 5 bases from V and 7 bases from J; junction bases left unmatched: 11. CDR3 length equals 14 residues. In germline, CDR1 is SGHVS, CDR2 FNYEAQ. The CDR3 sequence is CASSITGGSGEQYF. The CDR3 DNA is TGTGCCAGCAGCATTACTGGCGGGAGTGGTGAGCAGTACTTC.